The source of this TCR beta chain is a study of blood T cell repertoires in COVID-19. Study-wide context: PBMCs, B-cell-depleted T cells, or T cells provided the cDNA or gDNA that made up the material.

Per the original data handling: Estimation of nucleated cell counts was performed using reference gene primer amplification. The method was immunoSEQ multiplex PCR; TCRdb's version includes in-frame clones alone and lacks a portion of them. That table is the source of V, J and clone size, and D and trimming were worked out from the DNA. Of approximately 230,000 clones detected, just under 85% appear once; the ten largest clones hold over 7.5%. Germline assignment: CDR1 SGDLS and CDR2 YYNGEE. The CDR3 spans 16 residues. Trimming pared 4 bases from V and 7 bases from J, leaving 20 bases between. The receptor was derived from a man older than 75 with acute or convalescent COVID-19. The specimen sequenced was peripheral blood. The V and J genes are TRBV9 and TRBJ2-2; no clear D gene. The CDR3 protein is CASSSLKIEAGGELFF. CDR3 nucleotides: TGTGCCAGCAGCTCGCTGAAGATCGAGGCCGGCGGGGAGCTGTTTTTT.